This TCR beta chain was sequenced for a study of cytomegalovirus exposure and HLA in healthy donors. Turning to the study itself: Counted in an early data release were approximately 85 million unique TCRs from HLA-typed donors. Study-wide points: By HLA locus, TCR association rates varied in a later analysis, with DRB1 showing the most and HLA-C the fewest. Overall, roughly 150 TCR beta chains were annotated as cytomegalovirus-associated.

Worth noting for this clone: What it recognizes is unknown.

PCR was performed using 60 Vbeta and 13 Jbeta primers. Only in-frame clones appear in the TCRdb table, and some are missing; sequencing was by immunoSEQ multiplex PCR. The table for this sample gives roughly 64,000 clones. The specimen sequenced was PBMCs. The TCR originated in a woman in her late teens or twenties in good health and CMV-seronegative.

This CDR3 is CASSQRTGGTAEAFF. The DNA for the CDR3 is TGTGCCAGCAGTCAACGGACAGGGGGCACGGCTGAAGCTTTCTTT. V is TRBV28 and J is TRBJ1-1; 11 bases match TRBD1. This CDR3 is 15 amino acids long. Germline V lookup: CDR1 MDHEN, CDR2 SYDVKM. V gave up 5 bases and J gave up 6 bases; unmatched junction bases: 8.